A single sample gave rise to the 15 T cell receptor beta chains below, sequenced in a study of T-cell memory formation after mild COVID-19. MiXCR, applied by TCRdb to the 5' RACE reads, yields one record per CDR3 protein. The sample holds about 450,000 distinct CDR3 sequences, less than 25% seen once. The sequenced material came from PBMCs or a T cell subset sorted from them (not recorded which). These receptors were taken from an adult woman who had mild COVID-19 (a few samples of this study predate the infection). Cell type and time point are not known.

This clonotype was detected many times. The chain carries TRBV6-2 or TRBV6-3 and TRBJ2-1; D unclear. Trimming removed 2 bases from V and 0 bases from J, with 8 bases in between. The CDR3 covers 15 residues. Germline V gene lookup returns CDR1 MNHEY and CDR2 SVGEGT. The CDR3 spells CASSYEFSSYNEQFF. CDR3 coding DNA: TGTGCCAGCAGTTACGAGTTCAGCTCCTACAATGAGCAGTTCTTC.

The genes are TRBV30 and TRBJ1-1, with 8 bases fitting TRBD1. The CDR3 sequence is 11 residues long. The germline CDR1 and CDR2 sequences are GTSNPN and SVGIG (reference sequence). CDR3 nucleotides: TGTGGGGGCAGGGGGCCGGCTGAAGCTTTCTTT. It encodes CGGRGPAEAFF.

The chain employs TRBV30 and TRBJ1-1; 8 positions match TRBD1. After removal of 5 bases from V and 4 bases from J, the junction contained 6 bases not matched to a gene. Looked up from germline, CDR1 is GTSNPN and CDR2 is SVGIG (reference sequence). This CDR3 is 13 amino acids long. Written as DNA, the CDR3 is TGTGCCTGGCGCGGACAGGGAATCACTGAAGCTTTCTTT. Residues: CAWRGQGITEAFF.

The chain is built from TRBV3-1 and TRBJ2-7; TRBD2 might be the D (5 bases). The germline CDR1 and CDR2 sequences are LGHDT and YNNKEL (reference sequence). The CDR3 extends over 13 amino acids. Trimming left V 1 base short and J 6 bases short, with 10 bases between. The CDR3 sequence: CASSQVRGREQYF. CDR3 in DNA: TGTGCCAGCAGCCAAGTACGAGGGCGCGAGCAGTACTTC.

The chain recombines TRBV19 with TRBJ1-5; a weak D match, TRBD1 (6 bases). Germline loops: CDR1 LNHDA, CDR2 SQIVND (reference sequence). Trimming removed 4 bases from V and 7 bases from J, with 17 bases in between. The CDR3 consists of 15 residues. For the CDR3, the DNA is TGTGCCAGTAGTACCCCCAGGGGCCTGTTCCAGCCCCAGCATTTT. Its protein product is CASSTPRGLFQPQHF.

This clonotype was detected only a few times. The V and J genes are TRBV5-6 and TRBJ1-5; 10 positions match TRBD1. CDR3 length: 15 amino acids. The V and J ends lost 5 bases and 6 bases, in that order; junction bases with no gene match: 8. Per the germline V gene, CDR1 is SGHDT and CDR2 is YYEEEE. The DNA for the CDR3 is TGTGCCAGCAGTTTCACCGGGACAGGGGCTCAGCCCCAGCATTTT. Translated, it gives CASSFTGTGAQPQHF.

This clonotype was counted a few times. This chain links TRBV15 with TRBJ2-7; 15 bases are a match to TRBD2. V was clipped by 0 bases and J by 0 bases; unmatched bases: 0. CDR1 and CDR2 (germline): LNHNV, YYDKDF (reference sequence). The CDR3 contains 17 residues. The chain's CDR3 is CATSREGLAGGSYEQYF. For the CDR3, the DNA is TGTGCCACCAGCAGAGAGGGACTAGCGGGGGGCTCCTACGAGCAGTACTTC.

The table lists this clonotype with a few counts. V gene TRBV7-2 combines with J gene TRBJ1-1, with D uncertain. V lost 5 bases and J 1 base, leaving 14 bases between the germline ends. CDR1 SGHTA and CDR2 FQGNSA come from the germline V gene. The CDR3 is 15 residues long. The CDR3 bases are TGTGCCAGCAGCCCGTCCCTCGGGAGGAACACTGAAGCTTTCTTT. This translates into CASSPSLGRNTEAFF.

This rearrangement joins TRBV9 to TRBJ1-1; 7 bases agree with TRBD1. From germline, CDR1 is SGDLS and CDR2 YYNGEE. This CDR3 is built from 15 residues. V trimming: 4 bases; J trimming: 6 bases; junction bases outside the gene matches: 12. The CDR3 DNA follows: TGTGCCAGCAGCCCCTACGAGGGGGCTCTCGCTGAAGCTTTCTTT. It encodes CASSPYEGALAEAFF.

The V call is TRBV12-5, the J call TRBJ2-2, with D tentatively TRBD1 (5 bases). Germline V CDR1 and CDR2: LGHNT, FRNRAP. Trimming pared 5 bases from V and 2 bases from J, leaving 18 bases between. The CDR3 has 17 residues. The DNA for the CDR3 is TGTGCTAGTGGTCCCGCCAGGGCCATCCTTAACACCGGGGAGCTGTTTTTT. Translation: CASGPARAILNTGELFF.

The chain is built from TRBV7-9 and TRBJ2-7; tentatively, D is TRBD2 (5 bases). The V gene lost 5 bases and the J gene lost 5 bases, with 10 bases spanning the gap. CDR3 size: 12 residues. Germline CDR1 is SEHNR and CDR2 is FQNEAQ (reference sequence). Here the CDR3 DNA reads TGTGCCAGCAGCCGGGGTCCCAACGAGCAGTACTTC. As protein: CASSRGPNEQYF.

This clonotype was found a few times. V gene TRBV5-1 combines with J gene TRBJ2-5; D unresolved. This CDR3 is 15 amino acids long. V was clipped by 0 bases and J by 0 bases, with 9 bases between them. Per the germline V gene, CDR1 is SGHRS and CDR2 is YFSETQ. The CDR3 is CASSLVGVYQETQYF. DNA of the CDR3: TGCGCCAGCAGCTTGGTCGGTGTCTACCAAGAGACCCAGTACTTC.

This clonotype has more than one count but fewer than ten. One end of the junction does not line up with germline, which may come from a read error. The rearrangement uses TRBV14 and TRBJ2-1, with 14 bases matching TRBD2. Looked up from germline, CDR1 is SGHDN and CDR2 is FVKESK. The CDR3 runs 19 residues. As DNA, the CDR3 is TGTGCCAGCAGCCATCCGGGACTAGCGGGGGCAGAGTCATCCCTTAATCCTTCGTTC. As protein: CASSHPGLAGAESSLNPSF.

This chain connects TRBV20-1 to TRBJ2-2, with unresolved D. CDR3 length: 12 residues. The V end was cut by 0 bases, the J end by 6 bases, with 5 bases between. CDR1 DFQATT and CDR2 SNEGSKA come from the germline V gene (reference sequence). The CDR3 protein is CSARDAPGELFF. CDR3 coding DNA: TGCAGTGCTAGAGATGCCCCCGGGGAGCTGTTTTTT.

The chain employs TRBV4-3 and TRBJ2-7; the match to TRBD2 covers 8 bases. This CDR3 spans 13 amino acids. The V segment lost 0 bases and the J segment 12 bases; nucleotides outside the gene matches: 7. Germline V CDR1 and CDR2: LGHNA, YSLEER. CDR3 bases: TGCGCCAGCAGCCAAGAGACCGGGACTAGTCTGTACTTC. This encodes CASSQETGTSLYF.